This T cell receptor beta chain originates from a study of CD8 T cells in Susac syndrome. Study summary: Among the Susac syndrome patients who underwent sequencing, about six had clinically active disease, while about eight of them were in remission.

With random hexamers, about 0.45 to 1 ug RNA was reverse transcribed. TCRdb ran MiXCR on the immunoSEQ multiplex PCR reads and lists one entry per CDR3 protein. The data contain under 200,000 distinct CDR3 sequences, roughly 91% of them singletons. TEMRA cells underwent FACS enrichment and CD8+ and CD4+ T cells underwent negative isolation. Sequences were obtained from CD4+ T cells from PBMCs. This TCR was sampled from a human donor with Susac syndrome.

The CDR3 region is CASSQTSDRADTQYF. As DNA, the CDR3 is TGTGCCAGCAGCCAAACTTCGGACAGGGCTGATACGCAGTATTTT. The chain recombines TRBV7-2 with TRBJ2-3; 8 nucleotides line up with TRBD1. After removal of 5 bases from V and 6 bases from J, the junction contained 10 bases not matched to a gene. Germline CDR1 SGHTA, CDR2 FQGNSA. This CDR3 is 15 amino acids long.